These 14 T cell receptor beta chains share one sample of origin, sequenced in a study of T-cell memory formation after mild COVID-19. TCRdb itself ran the 5' RACE reads through MiXCR, one entry per CDR3 protein. In the table there are under 200,000 distinct CDR3 sequences, 10% to 15% of which are singletons. Specimen: PBMCs or a T cell subset sorted from them (not recorded which). The source of these receptors is a man aged 18 to 30 who had mild COVID-19 (a few samples of this study predate the infection). Cell type and time point are not known.

The chain links TRBV7-2 to TRBJ2-3, with TRBD1 identical over 7 bases. Germline V CDR1 and CDR2: SGHTA, FQGNSA. The CDR3 length is 14 residues. Losses at the gene ends were 4 bases for V and 5 bases for J; bases not matched to a gene: 6. The CDR3: CASSSYRGQDTQYF. The CDR3 region has the DNA TGTGCCAGCAGCTCCTACAGGGGCCAAGATACGCAGTATTTT.

This clonotype has only a few counts. The chain is built from TRBV5-1 and TRBJ2-5, with D maybe TRBD1 (5 bases). Trimming removed 0 bases from V and 3 bases from J, with 9 bases in between. This CDR3 is built from 14 residues. Germline-derived CDR1 and CDR2 are SGHRS and YFSETQ. The CDR3 sequence is CASSLAVTEETQYF. The DNA for the CDR3 is TGCGCCAGCAGCTTGGCCGTGACAGAAGAGACCCAGTACTTC.

The rearrangement uses TRBV9 and TRBJ2-2; D is unclear. Per the germline V gene, CDR1 is SGDLS and CDR2 is YYNGEE. Trimming left V 4 bases short and J 0 bases short, with 13 bases between. The CDR3 is 16 residues long. The CDR3 bases are TGTGCCAGCAGCTACGTGGGGTTAGCGAACACCGGGGAGCTGTTTTTT. Its protein product is CASSYVGLANTGELFF.

V and J are TRBV6-1 and TRBJ1-2; no clear D. Trimming shortened V by 1 base and J by 4 bases, and 7 bases separated the two germline ends. Germline CDR1 reads MNHNS; CDR2 reads SASEGT. This CDR3 spans 13 amino acids. The CDR3 is CASSEDGVYGYTF. DNA of the CDR3: TGTGCCAGCAGTGAAGACGGGGTCTATGGCTACACCTTC.

V gene TRBV7-8 combines with J gene TRBJ2-3; TRBD2 aligns across 8 bases. Germline-derived CDR1 and CDR2 are SGHVS and FQNEAQ. This CDR3 contains 15 residues. V shed 3 bases, J shed 4 bases, and the junction held 6 bases outside the gene matches. Here the CDR3 reads CASSFASGYPDTQYF. The CDR3 region has the DNA TGTGCCAGCAGCTTTGCTAGCGGGTATCCAGATACGCAGTATTTT.

This clonotype was detected a few times. The rearrangement links TRBV7-9 to TRBJ1-3; D gene ambiguous. CDR1 is SEHNR, CDR2 FQNEAQ, per germline (reference sequence). V was cut by 6 bases and J by 0 bases, with 21 bases left in between. This CDR3 is built from 18 residues. The CDR3 DNA follows: TGTGCCAGCAGTCACCAGGCTGGAGGCTTCCGCTCTGGAAACACCATATATTTT. Protein: CASSHQAGGFRSGNTIYF.

V gene TRBV15 combines with J gene TRBJ2-6; no clear D. Trimming left V 3 bases short and J 1 base short, with 7 bases between. Germline V gene data show CDR1 as LNHNV and CDR2 as YYDKDF (reference sequence). The CDR3 runs to 15 residues. CDR3 coding DNA: TGTGCCACCAGCAGTGACCTATCTGGGGCCAACGTCCTGACTTTC. Residues: CATSSDLSGANVLTF.

DNA for the CDR3: TGTGCCAGCAGTACTCAGGAGGGCGCTTTCTTT. It codes for CASSTQEGAFF. V and J are TRBV6-2 or TRBV6-3 and TRBJ1-1; D remains unclear. Germline V gene sequence: CDR1 MNHEY, CDR2 SVGEGT. V was shortened by 5 bases and J by 11 bases, with 12 bases between the two germline ends. This CDR3 is built from 11 residues.

This clonotype was observed a few times. This rearrangement joins TRBV2 to TRBJ1-5; TRBD1 agrees at 7 bases. The trim removed 2 bases at V and 8 bases at J, leaving 6 bases unmatched. Germline CDR1 and CDR2: SNHLY and FYNNEI. The CDR3 loop spans 14 amino acids. CDR3 region: CASSEWQGGKPQHF. In DNA, the CDR3 is TGTGCCAGCAGTGAATGGCAGGGGGGTAAGCCCCAGCATTTT.

CDR3 coding DNA: TGCGCCAGCACTCTAGAGGGGGCCACAGATACGCAGTATTTT. This sequence encodes CASTLEGATDTQYF. The chain has TRBV5-1 and TRBJ2-3; the match to TRBD1 covers 7 bases. Per the germline V gene, CDR1 is SGHRS and CDR2 is YFSETQ. V shed 6 bases, J shed 2 bases, and the junction held 6 bases outside the gene matches. The CDR3 spans 14 residues.

This chain links TRBV6-1 with TRBJ2-3; no reliable D call. There are 17 residues in the CDR3. CDR1 and CDR2 (germline): MNHNS, SASEGT. V was shortened by 5 bases and J by 0 bases, with 18 bases between the two germline ends. The CDR3 DNA reads as TGTGCCAGCAGTAAAAGCAGAACTCTCACTAGCACAGATACGCAGTATTTT. Its translation: CASSKSRTLTSTDTQYF.

This clonotype was found many times. The chain links TRBV20-1 to TRBJ2-3; 9 bases are shared with TRBD1. CDR3 size: 14 residues. Losses at the gene ends were 8 bases for V and 3 bases for J; bases not matched to a gene: 9. The germline CDR1 and CDR2 sequences are DFQATT and SNEGSKA (reference sequence). The CDR3 reads CSTTGGAGTDTQYF. In DNA form, the CDR3 reads TGCAGTACAACAGGGGGCGCAGGTACAGATACGCAGTATTTT.

This clonotype was observed a handful of times. V is TRBV7-2 and J is TRBJ2-3; 7 bases fit TRBD2. Trimming cost V 3 bases and J 4 bases; bases outside gene matches: 7. Germline-derived CDR1 and CDR2 are SGHTA and FQGNSA. There are 15 residues in the CDR3. Written as DNA, the CDR3 is TGTGCCAGCAGCTTCACCTCGGGGGGTCCAGATACGCAGTATTTT. It codes for CASSFTSGGPDTQYF.

In its sample, this clonotype was seen a few times. V gene TRBV12-3 or TRBV12-4 combines with J gene TRBJ2-5, with D perhaps TRBD2 (5 bases). The CDR3 runs 13 residues. Trimming shortened V by 2 bases and J by 6 bases, and 10 bases separated the two germline ends. The CDR3, as DNA: TGTGCCAGCAGTTTAAGAGGGTTGAAGACCCAGTACTTC. The encoded protein is CASSLRGLKTQYF.